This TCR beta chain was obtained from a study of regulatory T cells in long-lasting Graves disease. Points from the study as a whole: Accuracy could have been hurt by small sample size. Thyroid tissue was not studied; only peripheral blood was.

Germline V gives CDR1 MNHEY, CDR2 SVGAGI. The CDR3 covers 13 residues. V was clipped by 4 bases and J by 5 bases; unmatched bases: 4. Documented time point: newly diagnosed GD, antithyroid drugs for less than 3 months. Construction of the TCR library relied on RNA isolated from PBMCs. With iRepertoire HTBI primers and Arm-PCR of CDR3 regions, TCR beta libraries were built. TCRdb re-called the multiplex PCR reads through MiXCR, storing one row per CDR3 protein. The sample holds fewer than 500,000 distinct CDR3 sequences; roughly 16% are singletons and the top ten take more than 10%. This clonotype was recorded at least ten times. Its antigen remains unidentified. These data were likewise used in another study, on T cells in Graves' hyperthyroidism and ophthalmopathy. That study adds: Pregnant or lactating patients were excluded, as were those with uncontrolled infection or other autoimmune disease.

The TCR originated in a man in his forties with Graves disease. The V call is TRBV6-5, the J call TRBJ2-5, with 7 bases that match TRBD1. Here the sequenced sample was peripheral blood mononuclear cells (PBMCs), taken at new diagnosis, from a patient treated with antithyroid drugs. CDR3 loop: CASSSGTVETQYF. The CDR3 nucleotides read TGTGCCAGCAGTTCCGGGACAGTGGAGACCCAGTACTTC.